The 11 T cell receptor beta chains presented below share a single source sample, sequenced in a study of blood T cell repertoires in COVID-19. Repertoires were generated with immunoSEQ multiplex PCR, while TCRdb's copy carries only in-frame clones and drops some. The repertoire holds approximately 240,000 clones, with around 82% as singletons. The sample consisted of peripheral blood. The source is a woman of 80 years or more with active or convalescent COVID-19.

The chain combines TRBV7-6 with TRBJ2-6, with D possibly matching TRBD2 (5 bases). This CDR3 comprises 17 residues. Trimming removed 5 bases at V and 0 bases at J, with 14 bases between. CDR1 is SGHVS and CDR2 is FNYEAQ in the germline V gene. CDR3 bases: TGTGCCAGCAGCCTAGAGGACTCTTACTCTGGGGCCAACGTCCTGACTTTC. Translated, it gives CASSLEDSYSGANVLTF.

This clone came up a few times. The chain employs TRBV7-9 and TRBJ2-7; D is undetermined. There are 12 residues in the CDR3. Germline-derived CDR1 and CDR2 are SEHNR and FQNEAQ (reference sequence). Deletions cut 5 bases from V and 5 bases from J, with 10 bases between. The chain's CDR3 is CASSGRQDEQYF. CDR3 nucleotides: TGTGCCAGCAGCGGTCGACAAGACGAGCAGTACTTC.

The chain combines TRBV11-3 with TRBJ2-1; 9 bases are shared with TRBD2. Looked up from germline, CDR1 is SGHNT and CDR2 is YENEEA. The V gene end was trimmed by 8 bases and the J gene end by 6 bases; junction bases not matched to a gene: 11. There are 15 residues in the CDR3. DNA for the CDR3: TGTGCCAGCGGCAATATAGCGGGAGCCTCCAATGAGCAGTTCTTC. Protein product: CASGNIAGASNEQFF. The entire variable domain, with the rest obtained from reference TRBV11-3 and TRBJ2-1, is as follows: EAGVVQSPRYKIIEKKQPVAFWCNPISGHNTLYWYLQNLGQGPELLIRYENEEAVDDSQLPKDRFSAERLKGVDSTLKIQPAELGDSAVYLCASGNIAGASNEQFFGPGTRLTVL.

The rearrangement joins TRBV29-1 to TRBJ1-1, with D tentatively TRBD1 (5 bases). Per the germline V gene, CDR1 is SQVTM and CDR2 is ANQGSEA. The CDR3 runs 13 residues. Trimming removed 1 base at V and 2 bases at J, with 8 bases between. The CDR3 region has the DNA TGCAGCGTTGAAGCAGGGTTTAACACTGAAGCTTTCTTT. It specifies CSVEAGFNTEAFF.

The chain uses TRBV6-5 and TRBJ2-7; 8 positions match TRBD2. CDR3 size: 14 residues. V lost 4 bases and J lost 9; bases outside the gene matches: 11. Germline loops: CDR1 MNHEY, CDR2 SVGAGI. CDR3 sequence (DNA): TGTGCCAGCAGTTCGTCGGGACTAGAAGGAGGGCAGTACTTC. Residues: CASSSSGLEGGQYF.

V is TRBV15 and J is TRBJ2-6; no reliable D call. Trimming stripped 0 bases from V and 5 bases from J, with 17 bases between. Looked up from germline, CDR1 is LNHNV and CDR2 is YYDKDF (reference sequence). The CDR3 sequence is 18 residues long. CDR3 bases: TGTGCCACCAGCAGAGATTTTGGGCTCGAACCGCGGGCCAACGTCCTGACTTTC. This translates into CATSRDFGLEPRANVLTF.

The V gene is TRBV11-2, the J gene TRBJ2-2; 9 positions match TRBD1. Germline V gene data show CDR1 as SGHAT and CDR2 as FQNNGV. CDR3 length equals 16 residues. The trim removed 3 bases at V and 0 bases at J, leaving 2 bases unmatched. This CDR3 is CASSFRTGANTGELFF. For the CDR3, the DNA is TGTGCCAGCAGCTTTAGGACAGGGGCGAACACCGGGGAGCTGTTTTTT.

This clone has a single count. The chain links TRBV5-1 to TRBJ2-3; the match to TRBD1 covers 10 bases. CDR3 length: 15 amino acids. The V and J ends lost 3 bases and 2 bases, in that order; junction bases with no gene match: 3. Germline V gene lookup returns CDR1 SGHRS and CDR2 YFSETQ. CDR3 bases: TGCGCCAGCAGCTCGGGACAGGGGCCCACAGATACGCAGTATTTT. Protein product: CASSSGQGPTDTQYF.

The V call is TRBV6-6, the J call TRBJ2-5, with D uncertain. Germline V gives CDR1 MNHNY, CDR2 SVGAGI (reference sequence). The length of the CDR3 is 12 residues. The V end lost 2 bases, the J end lost 2 bases, and 3 bases lay between the germline ends. Here the CDR3 DNA reads TGTGCCAGCAGTTACCTACAAGAGACCCAGTACTTC. It encodes CASSYLQETQYF.

This clone has only one observation. The chain is built from TRBV18 and TRBJ2-7; the D gene is possibly TRBD2 (5 bases). V was shortened by 0 bases and J by 5 bases, with 14 bases between the two germline ends. CDR1 and CDR2 from the germline V gene are KGHSH and LQKENI. The CDR3 totals 15 residues. The CDR3 loop is CASSPPNRPGDEQYF. The CDR3 DNA follows: TGTGCCAGCTCACCACCCAACCGCCCCGGGGACGAGCAGTACTTC.

This chain joins TRBV15 and TRBJ2-7; 8 bases line up with TRBD2. Germline V gene data show CDR1 as LNHNV and CDR2 as YYDKDF (reference sequence). The CDR3 covers 16 residues. The J segment lost 6 bases and the V segment lost 1 base, leaving 11 bases of the junction unmatched. The CDR3: CATSRAEGLVSGEQYF. In DNA, the CDR3 is TGTGCCACCAGCAGAGCCGAGGGACTAGTATCAGGCGAGCAGTACTTC.